This TCR beta chain was captured by sequencing in a study of T cell repertoires in cytomegalovirus infection. From the reads, TCRdb called clonotypes with MiXCR, one entry per CDR3 protein. The sample has approximately 74,000 distinct CDR3 sequences; approximately 39% are singletons. In the case of this clonotype: Its antigen is unknown.

The CDR3 is made up of 17 amino acids. V lost 0 bases and J 0 bases, leaving 9 bases between the germline ends. Germline lookup yields CDR1 SNHLY and CDR2 FYNNEI. The clonotype was recovered from a human donor in good health (CMV status not recorded). Some clones in this sample may be carry-over from other donors' samples. J is TRBJ2-6 and V is TRBV2; D ambiguous. The specimen comprised CD8+ T cells from cultured PBMCs, sampled from culture after CMV antigen stimulation. The chain's CDR3 is CASSEALRGSGANVLTF. In DNA form, the CDR3 reads TGTGCCAGCAGTGAAGCGCTTCGAGGCTCTGGGGCCAACGTCCTGACTTTC.